What follows is one T cell receptor (beta chain) and its context. Its antigen is currently not known. Base qualities are not at hand, and no much larger clone is one base apart. The entry originates in a study of cytomegalovirus exposure and HLA in healthy donors (TCRdb year 2017). Background for the entire study: An earlier analysis of about 530 of the donors reported 276 Gb of sequence data and 100 million to 120 million unique TCR beta sequences obtained from roughly 180 million T cells. The study combined high-throughput TCR immunosequencing, statistical association of individual TCRs with disease status, and machine learning to predict cytomegalovirus infection status. Donor age, sex, ethnicity and CMV serostatus were collected together with the repertoire data. The later analysis used no new phenotypic data to find candidate immune exposures, relying instead on TCR beta sequences and their occurrence across donors. Every repertoire in the discovery cohort had been generated on one and the same sequencing platform. An early release that covered approximately 600 HLA-typed donors contained about 300 gigabases of sequencing data and about 84 million unique TCR sequences. Typing coverage differed by locus: A, B, C, DRB1 and DQB1 were typed in roughly 620-640 donors, DQA1 in roughly 510, DPA1 in some 610, and DPB1 in 400 to 480. The study was designed to test whether signatures of past pathogen exposure could be identified by cataloging public T cell receptors. Of the roughly 400 genotyped donors, 65% to 90% fell in the genetic ancestry cluster associated with self-reported Caucasian donors. Along with the approximately 700-subject first cohort, a separate validation cohort of some 130 different subjects was used. To decide whether each TCR beta V gene segment behaved as functional or pseudogenic, an earlier analysis of some 580 of the donors relied on high-throughput TCR beta sequencing. Because of strong linkage in the cohort, roughly five DR-DQ haplotypes were treated as single units for association and clustering. Across some 400 genotyped donors of the cohort, an average of 235,054 unique TCR beta nucleotide sequences per donor were sequenced, and 15% to 20% of those sequences were non-productive. A later genetic analysis used genome-wide SNP genotypes for about 60% of the roughly 670 donors, treating that subset as a discovery cohort. Using immunosequencing, the study profiled T cell repertoires from some 670 subjects and related those repertoires to cytomegalovirus serostatus. Class I and class II HLA loci were covered by the typing at four-digit resolution. In a later analysis, previously published TCR beta repertoires from hundreds of donors were re-analyzed and high-resolution HLA genotyping was added so that TCR occurrence patterns could be studied. Findings and caveats that apply to the study as a whole: A total of 164 TCR beta chains were listed by the study as associated with cytomegalovirus. A later genetic analysis reported fewer N-insertions in productive TCRs among donors in an Asian-associated ancestry cluster than the roughly 650-donor mean. It was suggested by the authors that the approach could potentially be generalized to other disease states and immunological phenotypes. The classifier was reported to diagnose cytomegalovirus status with high specificity and sensitivity in both the original and validation cohorts. A later genetic analysis associated a missense DCLRE1C variant with V-gene and J-gene trimming of TCR beta chains, and an independent cohort replicated the association. The presence/absence analyses assumed that sequencing depth was roughly uniform across donors, and that assumption may not be true. Only TCR beta chains were sequenced in this cohort, and the absence of alpha or paired-chain data limited detectable features. A later analysis associated 17,000 or so TCR beta sequences with specific HLA alleles at a false discovery rate of 0.05. The 87-base-pair reads could not distinguish some IMGT-functional V segments, including TRBV6-2 and TRBV6-3, so those segments were excluded. While some public TCRs were present in many individuals, most TCR sequences turned up only very rarely across donors. A later analysis found that TCR association rates varied across HLA loci, with DRB1 alleles showing the most associated TCRs and HLA-C alleles the fewest. Immune exposure information for the cohort was limited to CMV serostatus. Because some donors lacked HLA typing at each locus, the association tests relied only on the typed subset. Because counts were too low, 15 or so rarely observed V segments, including chromosome 9 orphons, were excluded from the earlier analysis of about 500 of the donors. In a later analysis, most CMV-associated TCR beta chains were found to appear HLA-restricted, with HLA associations seemingly driven largely by CMV exposure. In an earlier analysis of about 600 of the donors, most TCR beta V segments appeared in productive rearrangements about 87% or about 30% of the time, broadly matching IMGT annotations. A further reported finding was that TCR beta sequences accurately predicted the HLA-A and HLA-B alleles for most subjects in the first cohort. A cluster of highly shared sequence variants was judged likely to represent a technical artifact of the sequencing pipeline. In a later analysis, HLA-associated TCR beta chains showed more clonal expansion and lower generation probabilities than non-associated chains that were equally common. Several of the top co-occurrence clusters appeared to be linked to parvovirus B19, influenza, CMV and Epstein-Barr virus, according to a later analysis. In vitro tests confirmed that three of the cytomegalovirus-associated TCR beta chains recognize cytomegalovirus antigens. Correlated functional status among segregating V segments might reflect linkage disequilibrium, but an unknown experimental factor could not be ruled out. Assigning TCR associations to individual alleles was difficult when HLA alleles, especially DR and DQ, strongly co-occurred.

The library came from the immunoSEQ multiplex PCR assay. The multiplex PCR relied on a mix of 60 forward primers for TCR Vbeta segments and 13 reverse primers for TCR Jbeta segments. The CDR3 region of rearranged TCR beta genes was amplified from genomic DNA by a multiplex PCR assay. Amplified TCR beta libraries were sequenced as 87-base-pair reads on the Illumina HiSeq System. The original pipeline was this. Across the 700 or so repertoires, a later analysis counted tens of millions of unique TCR beta chains, approximately 12 million of which were shared by at least two donors. Raw reads were error-corrected and collapsed into unique sequences with a nearest-neighbor algorithm that merged closely related sequences to remove PCR and sequencing errors. Alignment of CDR3 sequences to IMGT reference sequences was used to assign V, D and J gene segments. Each retained sequence needed at least a six-nucleotide match to both a V gene segment and a J gene segment. Rearrangements were classified as productive when the CDR3 lacked stop codons and remained in frame with V and J, and all other rearrangements were classified as non-productive. CDR3 was defined according to IMGT convention as the region running from the second conserved V-encoded cysteine to the conserved J-encoded phenylalanine. Sequences without an unambiguous match to a single V gene segment were excluded from the earlier analysis of 450 to 650 of the donors. An earlier analysis of several hundred of the donors classified V segments as functional when productive rearrangements were above 56.7% and as segregating when the standard deviation between donors was above 5%. A statistical classification framework was developed to diagnose cytomegalovirus status using the catalog of TCR beta chain sequences. A later analysis assigned V and J genes by comparing TCR nucleotide sequences with IMGT/GENE-DB human TR gene sequences. In a later analysis, CDR3 sequences and most-parsimonious VDJ recombination scenarios were assigned using the TCRdist pipeline. A later analysis defined each TCR beta chain by its CDR3 amino acid sequence plus V-gene family, and excluded reads lacking a unique V-gene family. As a way to deal with suspected cross-contamination and a sequencing artifact, a later analysis dropped nearly 600 nucleotide sequences that were highly shared and had low generation probability. For each public chain, a later analysis derived a clonal expansion index from normalized ranks of inferred template counts within each repertoire. A later analysis computed generation probabilities with a VDJ recombination model fitted to out-of-frame rearrangements, and checked the results against IGoR. In a later analysis, TCR-TCR, TCR-HLA and TCR-CMV co-occurrence was scored with hypergeometric tests, and a repertoire-size bias correction was applied to TCR pairs. False discovery rates were estimated in a later analysis by permuting HLA or CMV assignments 20 times. In a later analysis, co-occurring TCRs were grouped using DBSCAN, and TCRdist sequence similarity was added for clustering within HLA-allele-positive subsets. Repertoires with fewer than 30,000 or more than 120,000 public chains were left out of co-occurrence clustering, as were a few repertoires with anomalous nucleotide sharing. This immuneACCESS table, as held by TCRdb, lists in-frame sequences with V and J called but not all clones. Of the missing ones, under half trace to an unresolved V gene in checked studies; the others have no known cause. For V, J and clone size, that table is used; D and trimming come from the DNA. Here the sample has about 120,000 clones; 81% occur a single time. 3.9% of the sample is in the top ten clones.

V gives up 3 bases and J gives up 2 bases, and the segment between their germline ends measures 14 bases. The CDR3, cysteine through phenylalanine, is 15 amino acids long. Only the CDR3 DNA is retained, 45 bases long and in frame from the first base. Per the germline V gene, MDHEN is the CDR1 and SYDVKM is the CDR2. In total, fewer than 750 healthy bone marrow donors made up the cohort. All cohort members were sampled while nominally healthy, although unrecorded immune exposures were likely present. The donor tested CMV seronegative and was one of the 352 seronegative cohort members. A peripheral blood sample was provided by each donor, and peripheral blood mononuclear cells were used for TCR beta sequencing. The Qiagen DNeasy Blood Extraction Kit was used to extract genomic DNA from the blood cell samples.

The chain couples TRBV28 to TRBJ2-7; a weak D assignment points to TRBD2 (5 bases agree). Sequences were obtained from PBMCs. The receptor was isolated from a woman in her 30s in good health and CMV-seronegative. Here is the DNA: TGTGCCAGCAGTTTTAACCTAGCTTTACCCTACGAGCAGTACTTC. It codes for CASSFNLALPYEQYF.